The 27 T cell receptor beta chains presented below share a single source sample, sequenced in a study of immune evolution from preneoplasia to lung adenocarcinoma. Only in-frame clones appear in the TCRdb table, and some are missing; sequencing was by immunoSEQ multiplex PCR. The data hold approximately 11,000 clones, with approximately 82% observed a single time. The sequencing sample was made of FFPE minimally invasive lung adenocarcinoma tissue. The receptors here all came from a person between 65 and 79 years old with lung adenocarcinoma.

The chain links TRBV10-3 to TRBJ1-1; perhaps TRBD1 as D (5 bases). Trimming left V 5 bases short and J 4 bases short, with 17 bases between. The CDR3 has 15 residues. Germline V lookup: CDR1 ENHRY, CDR2 SYGVKD. In DNA, the CDR3 is TGTGCCATCAGTCCTGGTAAAGGGGAAGCCACTGAAGCTTTCTTT. This translates into CAISPGKGEATEAFF.

The chain joins TRBV7-6 to TRBJ2-7; unclear D gene. V shed 0 bases and J shed 4 bases, with 13 bases lying between them. The CDR3 spans 15 residues. Germline CDR1 SGHVS, CDR2 FNYEAQ. CDR3 in amino acids: CASSLAGSGFYEQYF. In DNA form, the CDR3 reads TGTGCCAGCAGCTTAGCGGGGTCCGGGTTTTACGAGCAGTACTTC.

The V and J genes are TRBV5-1 and TRBJ1-1; possibly TRBD1 for D (5 bases). The ends were cut back, 3 bases at V and 6 bases at J, with 12 bases in the middle. The CDR3 has 13 residues. Germline-derived CDR1 and CDR2 are SGHRS and YFSETQ. CDR3 sequence (DNA): TGCGCCAGCAGCTACAGGTCTAGGGCTGAAGCTTTCTTT. Residues: CASSYRSRAEAFF. The complete variable domain, with remaining parts taken from reference TRBV5-1 and TRBJ1-1, reads KAGVTQTPRYLIKTRGQQVTLSCSPISGHRSVSWYQQTPGQGLQFLFEYFSETQRNKGNFPGRFSGRQFSNSRSEMNVSTLELGDSALYLCASSYRSRAEAFFGQGTRLTVV.

The V call is TRBV5-1, the J call TRBJ2-7; 9 bases line up with TRBD1. Looked up from germline, CDR1 is SGHRS and CDR2 is YFSETQ. This CDR3 is 15 amino acids long. V shed 1 base and J 2 bases; nucleotides not matched to a gene: 4. The CDR3 DNA reads TGCGCCAGCAGCTTGTCCTGGACAGGGGCCTACGAGCAGTACTTC. Its protein is CASSLSWTGAYEQYF.

The chain links TRBV5-1 to TRBJ1-2, with 11 nucleotides matching TRBD1. The germline V gene encodes CDR1 SGHRS and CDR2 YFSETQ. Trimming cost V 4 bases and J 4 bases; bases outside gene matches: 6. The CDR3 has 15 residues. The CDR3 protein is CASSAGQGEGYGYTF. The CDR3 region has the DNA TGCGCCAGCAGCGCGGGACAGGGGGAAGGCTATGGCTACACCTTC.

The V call is TRBV21-1, the J call TRBJ1-1. TRBV21-1 is deemed a pseudogene. The CDR3 totals 17 residues. For the CDR3, the DNA is TGTGCCAGCAGCAAAAAACCCGAACCCGGGGATGGAACTGAAGCTTTCTTT. As protein: CASSKKPEPGDGTEAFF.

The rearrangement links TRBV18 to TRBJ2-1; 8 nucleotides line up with TRBD2. Germline V gene data show CDR1 as KGHSH and CDR2 as LQKENI. CDR3 length equals 15 residues. The ends lost 2 bases at V and 2 bases at J; junction bases unmatched: 2. In DNA, the CDR3 is TGTGCCAGCTCACCAGAGGGACTAGCCTACAATGAGCAGTTCTTC. Translated: CASSPEGLAYNEQFF. Supplemented by reference TRBV18 and TRBJ2-1, the full variable domain reads NAGVMQNPRHLVRRRGQEARLRCSPMKGHSHVYWYRQLPEEGLKFMVYLQKENIIDESGMPKERFSAEFPKEGPSILRIQQVVRGDSAAYFCASSPEGLAYNEQFFGPGTRLTVL.

This chain links TRBV29-1 with TRBJ1-2; no clear D. Per germline, CDR1 SQVTM and CDR2 ANQGSEA. The CDR3 extends over 13 amino acids. Deletions cut 4 bases from V and 8 bases from J, with 17 bases between. CDR3 amino acids: CSVVMGPPWGYTF. The CDR3 region has the DNA TGCAGCGTTGTTATGGGCCCCCCTTGGGGCTACACCTTC.

J is TRBJ1-1 and V is TRBV30, with 8 bases aligning to TRBD1. CDR1 and CDR2 from the germline V gene are GTSNPN and SVGIG (reference sequence). The CDR3 has 16 residues. The V segment lost 4 bases and the J segment 4 bases; nucleotides outside the gene matches: 14. CDR3: CAWNQRQGALGTEAFF. The CDR3 nucleotides are TGTGCCTGGAACCAGAGGCAGGGGGCTCTGGGCACTGAAGCTTTCTTT.

The CDR3 region is CASSRCGTGGGNQPQHF. The CDR3 DNA is TGCGCCAGCAGTCGATGTGGGACAGGGGGCGGCAATCAGCCCCAGCATTTT. This sequence joins TRBV23-1 and TRBJ1-5; 12 positions agree with TRBD1. TRBV23-1 counts as an open reading frame of uncertain function. The trim removed 4 bases at V and 2 bases at J, leaving 6 bases unmatched. The CDR3 extends over 17 amino acids.

The genes are TRBV6-1 and TRBJ2-5; 9 positions match TRBD1. Germline CDR1 reads MNHNS; CDR2 reads SASEGT. J lost 2 bases, V lost 3 bases, and 7 bases had no gene match. The length of the CDR3 is 16 residues. CDR3 bases: TGTGCCAGCAGTGACCCCAAGACAGGGGGGCAAGAGACCCAGTACTTC. Translated: CASSDPKTGGQETQYF.

V is TRBV9 and J is TRBJ2-7; TRBD1 agrees at 7 bases. Germline V lookup: CDR1 SGDLS, CDR2 YYNGEE. J was trimmed by 2 bases and V by 4 bases; bases with no gene match: 9. The CDR3 is 15 amino acids. The CDR3 reads CASSLSGTVAYEQYF. The CDR3 DNA reads as TGTGCCAGCAGCTTATCCGGGACAGTGGCCTACGAGCAGTACTTC.

By proportion, this clone is medium-sized. V is TRBV27 and J is TRBJ1-5; possible D gene TRBD1, 5 bases. CDR1 and CDR2 from the germline V gene are MNHEY and SMNVEV (reference sequence). The V end lost 0 bases, the J end lost 15 bases, and 15 bases lay between the germline ends. The CDR3 has 13 amino acids. The CDR3 loop is CASSLSPTGPRHF. CDR3 coding DNA: TGTGCCAGCAGTTTATCCCCCACAGGTCCCAGGCATTTT.

This chain connects TRBV4-2 to TRBJ2-7, with D perhaps TRBD1 or TRBD2 (5 bases each). With 2 bases removed from V and 3 bases from J, the gap between germline ends came to 14 bases. Germline loops: CDR1 LGHNA, CDR2 YNFKEQ. The CDR3 has 15 residues. Here the CDR3 DNA reads TGTGCCAGCAGCCAATTCCCGGGACCAAGCTACGAGCAGTACTTC. It encodes CASSQFPGPSYEQYF.

The gene calls are TRBV18 and TRBJ2-5, with 8 positions matching TRBD2. Losses at the gene ends were 6 bases for V and 5 bases for J; bases not matched to a gene: 14. The germline CDR1 and CDR2 sequences are KGHSH and LQKENI. This CDR3 is 16 amino acids long. Written as DNA, the CDR3 is TGTGCCAGCTCTCCCGGCGGGGGGAGAAAAGGGGAGACCCAGTACTTC. It yields the protein CASSPGGGRKGETQYF.

The rearrangement uses TRBV6-5 and TRBJ2-1; D gene uncertain. Trimming removed 1 base at V and 10 bases at J, with 17 bases between. The CDR3 covers 15 residues. Germline V gene sequence: CDR1 MNHEY, CDR2 SVGAGI. CDR3 nucleotides: TGTGCCAGCAGTTACTGGAGTGGGCAGTTCAGGGAGCAGTTCTTC. Its protein is CASSYWSGQFREQFF.

CDR3 bases: TGTGCCAGCAGCCCCTCCGGGACAGGGTTTAGTACTGAAGCTTTCTTT. Its translation is CASSPSGTGFSTEAFF. The rearrangement joins TRBV7-9 to TRBJ1-1; 9 bases map to TRBD1. The junction had 12 bases not matched to a gene; V was cut back by 5 bases and J by 5 bases. This CDR3 comprises 16 residues. Germline V gene sequence: CDR1 SEHNR, CDR2 FQNEAQ (reference sequence).

The chain recombines TRBV11-3 with TRBJ1-2, with 10 positions matching TRBD1. The CDR3 has 13 amino acids. Germline CDR1 reads SGHNT; CDR2 reads YENEEA. V shed 5 bases and J 6 bases; nucleotides not matched to a gene: 3. The CDR3 loop reads CASSDGQGDGYTF. CDR3 DNA: TGTGCCAGCAGCGATGGACAGGGGGATGGCTACACCTTC.

The genes are TRBV21-1 and TRBJ2-7; no DNA check was done on the table's D call, TRBD2. TRBV21-1 is an annotated pseudogene. The CDR3 is 16 amino acids. CDR3 DNA sequence: TGTGCCAGCAGCACCCAAAGCGGTAGCACCTTCTACGAGCAGTACTTC. It specifies CASSTQSGSTFYEQYF.

The chain employs TRBV29-1 and TRBJ1-5; D is undetermined. V was shortened by 1 base and J by 6 bases, with 10 bases between the two germline ends. This CDR3 region has 13 residues. CDR1 SQVTM and CDR2 ANQGSEA come from the germline V gene. CDR3 protein: CSVEGWVRQPQHF. Written as DNA, the CDR3 is TGCAGCGTTGAAGGCTGGGTGCGTCAGCCCCAGCATTTT.

The chain has TRBV19 and TRBJ1-2, with 7 nucleotides matching TRBD1. V lost 3 bases, J lost 2 bases, and 12 bases stayed unmatched. The CDR3 runs 17 residues. Germline assignment: CDR1 LNHDA and CDR2 SQIVND (reference sequence). The CDR3 sequence is CASSMWEGDSRNYGYTF. The CDR3 nucleotides are TGTGCCAGTAGTATGTGGGAGGGGGACAGTCGGAACTATGGCTACACCTTC.

The chain is built from TRBV29-1 and TRBJ2-7; 8 nucleotides align to TRBD1. Unmatched junction bases numbered 5, after V lost 3 bases and J lost 7 bases. CDR1 is SQVTM, CDR2 ANQGSEA, per germline. This CDR3 is 12 amino acids long. DNA of the CDR3: TGCAGCGTTGACAGGGGGCAGAGGGAGCAGTACTTC. Its protein product is CSVDRGQREQYF.

This rearrangement joins TRBV7-2 to TRBJ2-5; TRBD2 matches at 12 bases. The germline gives CDR1 SGHTA, CDR2 FQGNSA. This CDR3 is 16 amino acids long. The ends lost 5 bases at V and 5 bases at J; junction bases unmatched: 9. The CDR3 here is CASSPRLAGVGETQYF. CDR3 in DNA: TGTGCCAGCAGCCCCCGACTAGCGGGAGTGGGGGAGACCCAGTACTTC.

This rearrangement joins TRBV7-8 to TRBJ2-7; D gene uncertain. V gave up 0 bases and J gave up 0 bases, with 9 bases separating them. The CDR3 contains 15 residues. CDR1 and CDR2 (germline): SGHVS, FQNEAQ. The CDR3 loop reads CASSLAGLSSYEQYF. The CDR3 DNA reads TGTGCCAGCAGCTTAGCGGGTCTGAGCTCCTACGAGCAGTACTTC.

The chain couples TRBV6-6 to TRBJ2-1; D possibly matches TRBD1 or TRBD2 (5 bases each). CDR3 size: 12 residues. CDR1 MNHNY and CDR2 SVGAGI come from the germline V gene (reference sequence). The CDR3 loop reads CAAAGSYNEQFF. DNA of the CDR3: TGTGCTGCGGCAGGGAGCTACAATGAGCAGTTCTTC.

This rearrangement joins TRBV19 to TRBJ1-2; D not resolved. From germline, CDR1 is LNHDA and CDR2 SQIVND (reference sequence). The CDR3 length is 12 residues. The germline V and J ends were trimmed by 0 bases and 5 bases, with 4 bases remaining between them. The CDR3 DNA sequence: TGTGCCAGTAGTATAGATAGGTATGGCTACACCTTC. Translating it yields CASSIDRYGYTF.

About this clone: The germline gene is not matched at one end of the junction; a read error may be the cause. Different DNA sequences within this sample yield the same CDR3. V is TRBV27 and J is TRBJ1-5; the match to TRBD1 covers 7 bases. This CDR3 region has 13 residues. Germline V gene data show CDR1 as MNHEY and CDR2 as SMNVEV (reference sequence). The CDR3 loop reads CASSLSQGGPQHF. CDR3 in DNA: TGTGCTAGCAGTTTATCGCAGGGGGGGCCCCAGCATTTT.